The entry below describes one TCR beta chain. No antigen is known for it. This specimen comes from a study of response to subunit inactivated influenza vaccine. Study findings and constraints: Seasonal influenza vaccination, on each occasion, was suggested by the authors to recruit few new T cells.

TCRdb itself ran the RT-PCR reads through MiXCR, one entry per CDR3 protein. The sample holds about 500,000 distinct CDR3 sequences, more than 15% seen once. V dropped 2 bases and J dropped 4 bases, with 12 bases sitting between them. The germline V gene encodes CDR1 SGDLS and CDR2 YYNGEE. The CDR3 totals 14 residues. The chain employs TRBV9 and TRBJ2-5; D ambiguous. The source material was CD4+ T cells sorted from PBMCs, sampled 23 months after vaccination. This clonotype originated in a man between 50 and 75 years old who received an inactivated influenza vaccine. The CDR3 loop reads CASSVRVDGETQYF. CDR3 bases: TGTGCCAGCAGCGTCCGGGTAGATGGAGAGACCCAGTACTTC.